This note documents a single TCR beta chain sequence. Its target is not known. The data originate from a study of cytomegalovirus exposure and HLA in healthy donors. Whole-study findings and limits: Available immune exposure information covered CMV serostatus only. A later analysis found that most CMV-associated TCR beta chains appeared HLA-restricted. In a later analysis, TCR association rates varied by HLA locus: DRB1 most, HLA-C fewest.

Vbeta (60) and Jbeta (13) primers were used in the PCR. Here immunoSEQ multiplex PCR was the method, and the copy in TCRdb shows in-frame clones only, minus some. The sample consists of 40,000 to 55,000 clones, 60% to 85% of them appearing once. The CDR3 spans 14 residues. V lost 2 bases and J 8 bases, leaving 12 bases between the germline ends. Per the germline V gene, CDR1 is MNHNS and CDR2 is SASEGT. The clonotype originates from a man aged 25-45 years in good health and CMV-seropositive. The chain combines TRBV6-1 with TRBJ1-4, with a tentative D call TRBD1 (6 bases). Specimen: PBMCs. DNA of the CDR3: TGTGCCAGCAGTGAACGAAGGACAGTGGAAAAACTGTTTTTT. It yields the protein CASSERRTVEKLFF.